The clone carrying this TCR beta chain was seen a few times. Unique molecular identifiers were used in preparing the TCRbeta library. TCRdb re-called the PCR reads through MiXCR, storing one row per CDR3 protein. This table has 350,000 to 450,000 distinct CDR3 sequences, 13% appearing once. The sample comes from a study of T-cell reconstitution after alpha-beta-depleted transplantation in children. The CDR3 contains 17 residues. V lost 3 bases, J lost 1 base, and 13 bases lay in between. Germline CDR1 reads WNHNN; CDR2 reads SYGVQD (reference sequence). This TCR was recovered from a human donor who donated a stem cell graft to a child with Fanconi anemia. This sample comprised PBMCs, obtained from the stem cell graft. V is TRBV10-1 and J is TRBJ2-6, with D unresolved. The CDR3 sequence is CASSDSRARSGANVLTF. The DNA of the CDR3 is TGCGCCAGCAGTGACAGTAGAGCTCGTTCTGGGGCCAACGTCCTGACTTTC.